These 22 T cell receptor beta chains were sequenced from one sample in a study of blood T cell repertoires in COVID-19. Assay used: immunoSEQ multiplex PCR; TCRdb lists only in-frame clones, some missing. The top ten clones hold around 17% of a sample with some 160,000 clones, around 80% of them seen once. Sample: PBMCs or T cells enriched from blood (not recorded which). These TCRs come from a woman in her 70s in a cohort exposed to, infected with or recovered from COVID-19 (not recorded which).

At least ten counts were recorded for this clone. The chain links TRBV28 to TRBJ2-7, with a weak D call TRBD1 (7 bases). V lost 8 bases and J 0 bases, leaving 14 bases between the germline ends. The CDR3 runs to 14 residues. The germline V gene has CDR1 MDHEN and CDR2 SYDVKM. The CDR3 sequence: CASCSGGSSYEQYF. CDR3 nucleotides: TGTGCCAGCTGCTCAGGGGGGTCCTCCTACGAGCAGTACTTC.

The chain employs TRBV6-5 and TRBJ2-3, with a possible D match to TRBD1 (5 bases). CDR1 and CDR2 (germline): MNHEY, SVGAGI. Trimming cost V 9 bases and J 3 bases, with 19 bases left between them. The CDR3 has 15 amino acids. The CDR3 region is CASCDSFRATDTQYF. DNA of the CDR3: TGTGCCAGTTGTGACAGTTTTAGAGCGACAGATACGCAGTATTTT.

The chain uses TRBV18 and TRBJ1-4, with D uncertain. The CDR3 spans 12 residues. The V gene lost 2 bases and the J gene lost 6 bases, with 4 bases spanning the gap. The germline gives CDR1 KGHSH, CDR2 LQKENI. CDR3 loop: CASSPTDEKLFF. CDR3 DNA sequence: TGTGCCAGCTCACCAACAGATGAAAAACTGTTTTTT.

This clone has only one observation. The gene calls are TRBV18 and TRBJ2-7; D is unresolved. Germline values: CDR1 KGHSH, CDR2 LQKENI. CDR3 size: 15 residues. Trimming took off 3 bases at V and 0 bases at J, with 12 bases between the two ends. The DNA of the CDR3 is TGTGCCAGCTCACCTGGAGTCTCGAGCTCCTACGAGCAGTACTTC. This translates into CASSPGVSSSYEQYF.

V gene TRBV18 combines with J gene TRBJ1-1; D unclear. The CDR3 contains 14 residues. The V and J ends lost 3 bases and 4 bases respectively, with 12 bases between them. The germline V gene has CDR1 KGHSH and CDR2 LQKENI. CDR3 loop: CASSPVRGSTEAFF. CDR3 coding DNA: TGTGCCAGCTCACCCGTCCGGGGTTCCACTGAAGCTTTCTTT.

The chain uses TRBV6-5 and TRBJ2-3; 10 nucleotides align to TRBD1. CDR1 and CDR2 (germline): MNHEY, SVGAGI. The length of the CDR3 is 15 residues. V lost 5 bases, J lost 4 bases, and 6 bases stayed unmatched. The CDR3 loop reads CASSKGQGLADTQYF. Here the CDR3 DNA reads TGTGCCAGCAGTAAGGGACAGGGGTTGGCAGATACGCAGTATTTT.

CDR3: CASSFRLGGEQYF. DNA of the CDR3: TGTGCCAGCAGTTTTCGGTTGGGGGGCGAGCAGTACTTC. The rearrangement uses TRBV12-3 or TRBV12-4 and TRBJ2-7; D may be TRBD2 (6 bases). The CDR3 covers 13 residues. V was shortened by 3 bases and J by 6 bases, with 12 bases between the two germline ends.

The gene calls are TRBV7-2 and TRBJ2-1, with a possible D match to TRBD2 (5 bases). Trimming removed 3 bases at V and 5 bases at J, with 11 bases between. The CDR3 length is 14 residues. The V gene's germline CDR1 is SGHTA and CDR2 FQGNSA. CDR3 loop: CASSFSVGNNEQFF. The CDR3 bases are TGTGCCAGCAGCTTTAGCGTTGGTAACAATGAGCAGTTCTTC.

This clone was found a few times. The genes are TRBV2 and TRBJ2-1; 10 nucleotides match TRBD1. CDR1 is SNHLY and CDR2 is FYNNEI in the germline V gene. The CDR3 consists of 15 residues. V was pared by 6 bases and J by 4 bases, with 6 bases of the junction left unmatched. Here the CDR3 DNA reads TGTGCCAGCAGCCACCGGGACAGGGGTTACAATGAGCAGTTCTTC. This encodes CASSHRDRGYNEQFF.

The V and J genes are TRBV19 and TRBJ2-1; 8 bases align to TRBD2. After removal of 5 bases from V and 6 bases from J, the junction contained 6 bases not matched to a gene. The germline gives CDR1 LNHDA, CDR2 SQIVND (reference sequence). CDR3 length equals 14 residues. In DNA form, the CDR3 reads TGTGCCAGTAGTTCCGGGACTAGTAGCAATGAGCAGTTCTTC. Amino acid sequence: CASSSGTSSNEQFF. Using reference TRBV19 and TRBJ2-1 for the parts outside the CDR3, the full variable domain is DGGITQSPKYLFRKEGQNVTLSCEQNLNHDAMYWYRQDPGQGLRLIYYSQIVNDFQKGDIAEGYSVSREKKESFPLTVTSAQKNPTAFYLCASSSGTSSNEQFFGPGTRLTVL.

CDR3 loop: CASSQGLGTQYF. CDR3 coding DNA: TGTGCCAGCAGCCAAGGACTAGGCACGCAGTATTTT. The chain uses TRBV3-1 (or the pseudogene TRBV3-2) and TRBJ2-3; maybe TRBD2 (6 bases). This CDR3 spans 12 amino acids. The V end lost 1 base, the J end lost 9 bases, and 8 bases lay between the germline ends. CDR1 is LGHDT and CDR2 is YNNKEL in the germline V gene (reference sequence).

The sample holds a few counts of this clone. The J gene is TRBJ2-1, the V gene TRBV27, with TRBD2 matching 7 bases. The CDR3 consists of 16 residues. Germline assignment: CDR1 MNHEY and CDR2 SMNVEV (reference sequence). After removal of 6 bases from V and 6 bases from J, the junction contained 14 bases not matched to a gene. The CDR3 nucleotides read TGTGCCAGCAGAGGAGGGTGGGAGGGCTTCGGCAATGAGCAGTTCTTC. This encodes CASRGGWEGFGNEQFF.

The rearrangement links TRBV5-1 to TRBJ2-7; a possible D gene is TRBD1 (6 bases). Germline V gives CDR1 SGHRS, CDR2 YFSETQ. Deletions cut 0 bases from V and 7 bases from J, with 11 bases between. The CDR3 has 13 residues. CDR3 loop: CASSLGRGREQYF. The CDR3 bases are TGCGCCAGCAGCTTGGGCAGGGGAAGGGAGCAGTACTTC. The full variable domain, completed using reference TRBV5-1 and TRBJ2-7, is KAGVTQTPRYLIKTRGQQVTLSCSPISGHRSVSWYQQTPGQGLQFLFEYFSETQRNKGNFPGRFSGRQFSNSRSEMNVSTLELGDSALYLCASSLGRGREQYFGPGTRLTVT.

This clone has just a few counts. The V gene is TRBV30, the J gene TRBJ2-1; 7 nucleotides line up with TRBD2. Germline CDR1 reads GTSNPN; CDR2 reads SVGIG (reference sequence). The CDR3 length is 16 residues. V lost 2 bases, J lost 8 bases, and 15 bases stayed unmatched. The DNA for the CDR3 is TGTGCCTGGAGTTTAGTCACTAGCGCCCGGAGAGATGAGCAGTTCTTC. Protein: CAWSLVTSARRDEQFF.

The CDR3 loop is CASSQTLASGANVLTF. Here the CDR3 DNA reads TGTGCCAGCAGCCAGACACTTGCCTCTGGGGCCAACGTCCTGACTTTC. The chain recombines TRBV4-2 with TRBJ2-6; no firm D call. V was pared by 3 bases and J by 0 bases, with 9 bases between. Germline V CDR1 and CDR2: LGHNA, YNFKEQ. The CDR3 totals 16 residues.

The count of this clone is one. The genes are TRBV18 and TRBJ2-1; maybe TRBD2 (5 bases). From germline, CDR1 is KGHSH and CDR2 LQKENI. The CDR3 spans 14 residues. V shed 3 bases and J shed 2 bases, with 8 bases lying between them. CDR3 in amino acids: CASSPDSPYNEQFF. DNA for the CDR3: TGTGCCAGCTCACCGGACTCACCCTACAATGAGCAGTTCTTC.

CDR3 loop: CASSELTFYNSPLHF. CDR3 coding DNA: TGTGCCAGCAGTGAATTGACTTTCTATAATTCACCCCTCCACTTT. The chain joins TRBV2 to TRBJ1-6, with no clear D. The V end lost 2 bases, the J end lost 3 bases, and 8 bases lay between the germline ends. Germline V gene data show CDR1 as SNHLY and CDR2 as FYNNEI. This CDR3 is built from 15 residues.

This rearrangement joins TRBV25-1 to TRBJ1-2, with D perhaps matching TRBD1 (6 bases). The length of the CDR3 is 15 residues. Trimming left V 7 bases short and J 0 bases short, with 15 bases between. Germline V gives CDR1 MGHDK, CDR2 SYGVNS. The CDR3 region has the DNA TGTGCCAGCACCGAGGGGGGGCTGACTAACTATGGCTACACCTTC. Protein product: CASTEGGLTNYGYTF.

A single count supports this clone. This chain uses TRBV10-3 with TRBJ1-2, with TRBD1 as a possible D gene (6 bases). Per the germline V gene, CDR1 is ENHRY and CDR2 is SYGVKD. The CDR3 is made up of 14 amino acids. V was cut by 6 bases and J by 7 bases, with 18 bases left in between. In nucleotides, the CDR3 is TGTGCCATCAGCCCGGGACAACGTTTAGGTGGCTACACCTTC. It codes for CAISPGQRLGGYTF.

The chain joins TRBV6-6 to TRBJ2-2; no reliable D call. This CDR3 comprises 15 residues. Deletions cut 6 bases from V and 1 base from J, with 12 bases between. The V gene's germline CDR1 is MNHNY and CDR2 SVGAGI (reference sequence). The CDR3 loop reads CASSFDIMNTGELFF. CDR3 nucleotides: TGTGCCAGCAGCTTCGACATTATGAACACCGGGGAGCTGTTTTTT.

The chain has TRBV27 and TRBJ2-1; 10 bases are shared with TRBD1. This CDR3 has 14 residues. V lost 10 bases and J lost 8; bases outside the gene matches: 11. CDR1 MNHEY and CDR2 SMNVEV come from the germline V gene (reference sequence). The CDR3 region has the DNA TGTGCCACCAAACCGGGACAGGGGTTCCATGAGCAGTTCTTC. This gives the protein CATKPGQGFHEQFF.

This clone occurred once. The J gene is TRBJ2-7, the V gene TRBV5-1; 8 nucleotides agree with TRBD1. The CDR3 contains 16 residues. The trim removed 3 bases at V and 2 bases at J, leaving 10 bases unmatched. Germline CDR1 SGHRS, CDR2 YFSETQ. CDR3 sequence reads: CASSSHPGQGAYEQYF. DNA of the CDR3: TGCGCCAGCAGCTCGCACCCCGGACAGGGTGCCTACGAGCAGTACTTC.